This T cell receptor (beta chain) originates from a study of T cell changes during pregnancy in multiple sclerosis. The V end lost 1 base, the J end lost 2 bases, and 16 bases lay between the germline ends. The length of the CDR3 is 16 residues. The germline CDR1 and CDR2 sequences are SGHDT and YYEEEE. Method: immunoSEQ multiplex PCR; TCRdb's copy keeps in-frame clones and lacks some. The table has about 87,000 clones, approximately 92% seen once. This clone was seen a single time. The sample here was peripheral blood, taken in the third trimester of pregnancy. This chain joins TRBV5-6 and TRBJ2-7; tentatively, D is TRBD2 (7 bases). The receptor was derived from a female donor in good health, enrolled as a control in a pregnancy study. The CDR3 nucleotides are TGTGCCAGCAGCTTGATTCGGGGGGCTCTAACCTACGAGCAGTACTTC. Residues: CASSLIRGALTYEQYF.